This TCR beta chain originates from a study of T-cell reconstitution after alpha-beta-depleted transplantation in children (dated by TCRdb to the mid-2010s). Looking at the study overall: The study quantitatively tracked T-cell immune reconstitution after TCRalphabeta/CD19-depleted allogeneic hematopoietic cell transplantation in children using TCR repertoire profiling.

Library preparation was by PCR. TCRdb records Illumina HiSeq 2500 as the sequencer. Molecular barcoding was employed in the preparation of TCR libraries, with unique molecular identifiers being used to normalize TCRbeta repertoire quantification. TCRdb reanalyzed the raw reads on its own, using fastp at Q25 for trimming and MiXCR for clone calling, and kept in-frame beta chains. For every CDR3 protein sequence, its rows merge into one entry that carries the most common genes and DNA. The sample has about 600,000 distinct CDR3 sequences on record, roughly 23% of them singletons. Roughly an eighth of the sample belongs to the ten largest clones. The germline V gene specifies SGHTA as CDR1 and FQGNSA as CDR2. V and J lose 2 bases and 6 bases, and a span of 7 bases separates them. Taken from cysteine to phenylalanine, the CDR3 has 12 residues. The kept DNA is CDR3 alone, 36 bases in frame from the first base.

This clonotype was counted ten times or more. The clone's antigen remains unknown. No base qualities exist here, and no much larger clone lies one base off it. The full study reports these points: About two months after transplant, the apparently early recovery of alphabetaT-cell counts reportedly depended on just several hundred clones that had expanded rapidly and came from non-depleted graft cells. In some patients, the high TCRbeta diversity seen at day 60 was put down to recipient T cells and intrathymic progenitors that had survived conditioning. The frequencies of hyperexpanded clones fell over the following months, and after one year, T-cell counts and TCRbeta diversity were mostly attributed to newly produced T cells.

Sample treatment or condition, as interpreted from the label and publication: allogeneic hematopoietic cell transplantation with graft depleted of TCRalphabeta T cells and CD19 B cells. The transplant recipients were children given TCRalphabeta/CD19-depleted allogeneic hematopoietic cell grafts. Rearrangement joined TRBV7-2 to TRBJ1-2; there is no confident call for the D gene. This receptor was identified in a boy younger than two who had a stem cell transplant for acute myeloid leukemia, so the T cells may come from the graft donor. The sequences come from PBMCs, mostly from graft donor cells, collected 360 days after TCRalphabeta/CD19-depleted stem cell transplant. CDR3 protein: CASSLWVDGYTF. The nucleotide sequence reads TGTGCCAGCAGCTTATGGGTAGATGGCTACACCTTC.